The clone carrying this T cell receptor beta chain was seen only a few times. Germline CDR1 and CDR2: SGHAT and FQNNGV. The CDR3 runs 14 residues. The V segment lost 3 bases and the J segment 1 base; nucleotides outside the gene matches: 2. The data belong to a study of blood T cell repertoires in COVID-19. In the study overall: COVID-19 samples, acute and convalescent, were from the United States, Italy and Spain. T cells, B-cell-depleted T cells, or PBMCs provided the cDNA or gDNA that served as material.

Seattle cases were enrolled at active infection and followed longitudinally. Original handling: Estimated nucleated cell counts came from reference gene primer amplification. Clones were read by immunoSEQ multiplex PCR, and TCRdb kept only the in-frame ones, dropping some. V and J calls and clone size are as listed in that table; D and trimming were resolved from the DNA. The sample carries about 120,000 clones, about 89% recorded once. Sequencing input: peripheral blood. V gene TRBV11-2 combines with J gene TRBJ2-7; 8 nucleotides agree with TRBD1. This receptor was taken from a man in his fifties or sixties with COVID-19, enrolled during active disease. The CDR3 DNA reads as TGTGCCAGCAGCTTGGACAGGGCTTCCTACGAGCAGTACTTC. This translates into CASSLDRASYEQYF.